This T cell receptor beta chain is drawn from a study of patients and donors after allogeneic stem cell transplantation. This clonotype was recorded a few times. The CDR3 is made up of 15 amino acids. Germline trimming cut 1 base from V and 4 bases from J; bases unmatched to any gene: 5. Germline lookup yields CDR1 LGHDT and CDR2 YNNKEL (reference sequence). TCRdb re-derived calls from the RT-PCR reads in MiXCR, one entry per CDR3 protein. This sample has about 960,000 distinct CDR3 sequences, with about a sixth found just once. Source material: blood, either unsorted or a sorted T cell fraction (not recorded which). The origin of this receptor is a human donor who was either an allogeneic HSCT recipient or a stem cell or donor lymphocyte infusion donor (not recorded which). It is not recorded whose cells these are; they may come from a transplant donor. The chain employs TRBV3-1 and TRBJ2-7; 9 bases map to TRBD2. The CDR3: CASSQVSAGGYEQYF. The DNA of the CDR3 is TGTGCCAGCAGCCAAGTATCGGCGGGAGGGTACGAGCAGTACTTC.